This paragraph reports one T cell receptor beta chain. This sample is drawn from a study of blood T cell repertoires in COVID-19. Across the study: Samples representing acute and convalescent COVID-19 were sourced from the United States, Italy and Spain. PBMCs, B-cell-depleted T cells, or T cells were the source of the cDNA or gDNA that made up the material.

Original data processing: Scientists estimated how many nucleated cells there were by amplifying reference gene primers. Only in-frame clones appear in the TCRdb table, and some are missing; sequencing was by immunoSEQ multiplex PCR. V, J and clone size are those of that table, while D and trimming were read from the DNA. The sample has tens of thousands of clones, about 81% seen once. CDR1 and CDR2 from the germline V gene are MNHNS and SASEGT. This CDR3 has 14 amino acids. The germline V and J ends were trimmed by 1 base and 3 bases, with 10 bases remaining between them. Sequencing input: peripheral blood. This rearrangement joins TRBV6-1 to TRBJ2-7; unclear D gene. This sequence originates from a human donor in a cohort sampled during active COVID-19. The CDR3 protein is CASSEDGNYYEQYF. Written as DNA, the CDR3 is TGTGCCAGCAGTGAAGACGGTAATTACTACGAGCAGTACTTC.